This TCR beta chain is drawn from a study of identical twins. Only healthy Caucasians were included as donors. The authors used template switching to add a universal primer site and gave cDNA unique molecular identifiers. Using its own MiXCR run on the 5' RACE reads, TCRdb lists one record per CDR3 protein. This table has just over 500,000 distinct CDR3 sequences, 20% to 25% appearing once. In its sample, this clonotype was seen a few times. The same sample was also studied in work on T cells expressing NK-cell markers. This second study notes: Several of the experiments relied on an anti-gamma-delta TCR antibody so that only alpha-beta TCR T cells were sorted. These clonotypes additionally ranked first within the CD3+CD56-NKG2C+ fraction of a handful of donors.

The sequence came from a woman younger than 35 in good health. The material sequenced was CD4+ T cells sorted from blood.

Here the CDR3 reads CSVVKLQGAGETQYF. CDR3 coding DNA: TGCAGCGTCGTTAAGTTACAGGGGGCCGGTGAGACCCAGTACTTC. This chain links TRBV29-1 with TRBJ2-5; 9 nucleotides match TRBD1. Germline V gene lookup returns CDR1 SQVTM and CDR2 ANQGSEA. CDR3 length: 15 residues. V lost 6 bases to trimming and J lost 5 bases; unmatched junction nucleotides: 13.